This T cell receptor (beta chain) emerged from a study of blood T cell repertoires in COVID-19. Across the whole study: The United States, Italy and Spain supplied acute and convalescent COVID-19 samples.

In the original workflow: Estimates of nucleated cell counts were drawn from the amplification of reference gene primers. Sequencing was performed with immunoSEQ multiplex PCR; in TCRdb, only in-frame clones are kept and a portion is missing. D and trimming were read from the DNA, whereas the V and J calls and clone size are those reported in that table. Seen here are roughly 300,000 clones, roughly four fifths observed once, and the top ten hold more than 8%. V shed 0 bases and J 6 bases; nucleotides not matched to a gene: 5. There are 16 residues in the CDR3. In germline, CDR1 is SGHRS, CDR2 YFSETQ.

The TCR was taken from a woman aged 45-59 years who had recovered from COVID-19. The material sequenced was peripheral blood. The chain uses TRBV5-1 and TRBJ1-6, with 8 nucleotides matching TRBD1. CDR3 DNA: TGCGCCAGCAGCTTGGGGCAGGGGGCGACTAATTCACCCCTCCACTTT. Amino acid sequence: CASSLGQGATNSPLHF.